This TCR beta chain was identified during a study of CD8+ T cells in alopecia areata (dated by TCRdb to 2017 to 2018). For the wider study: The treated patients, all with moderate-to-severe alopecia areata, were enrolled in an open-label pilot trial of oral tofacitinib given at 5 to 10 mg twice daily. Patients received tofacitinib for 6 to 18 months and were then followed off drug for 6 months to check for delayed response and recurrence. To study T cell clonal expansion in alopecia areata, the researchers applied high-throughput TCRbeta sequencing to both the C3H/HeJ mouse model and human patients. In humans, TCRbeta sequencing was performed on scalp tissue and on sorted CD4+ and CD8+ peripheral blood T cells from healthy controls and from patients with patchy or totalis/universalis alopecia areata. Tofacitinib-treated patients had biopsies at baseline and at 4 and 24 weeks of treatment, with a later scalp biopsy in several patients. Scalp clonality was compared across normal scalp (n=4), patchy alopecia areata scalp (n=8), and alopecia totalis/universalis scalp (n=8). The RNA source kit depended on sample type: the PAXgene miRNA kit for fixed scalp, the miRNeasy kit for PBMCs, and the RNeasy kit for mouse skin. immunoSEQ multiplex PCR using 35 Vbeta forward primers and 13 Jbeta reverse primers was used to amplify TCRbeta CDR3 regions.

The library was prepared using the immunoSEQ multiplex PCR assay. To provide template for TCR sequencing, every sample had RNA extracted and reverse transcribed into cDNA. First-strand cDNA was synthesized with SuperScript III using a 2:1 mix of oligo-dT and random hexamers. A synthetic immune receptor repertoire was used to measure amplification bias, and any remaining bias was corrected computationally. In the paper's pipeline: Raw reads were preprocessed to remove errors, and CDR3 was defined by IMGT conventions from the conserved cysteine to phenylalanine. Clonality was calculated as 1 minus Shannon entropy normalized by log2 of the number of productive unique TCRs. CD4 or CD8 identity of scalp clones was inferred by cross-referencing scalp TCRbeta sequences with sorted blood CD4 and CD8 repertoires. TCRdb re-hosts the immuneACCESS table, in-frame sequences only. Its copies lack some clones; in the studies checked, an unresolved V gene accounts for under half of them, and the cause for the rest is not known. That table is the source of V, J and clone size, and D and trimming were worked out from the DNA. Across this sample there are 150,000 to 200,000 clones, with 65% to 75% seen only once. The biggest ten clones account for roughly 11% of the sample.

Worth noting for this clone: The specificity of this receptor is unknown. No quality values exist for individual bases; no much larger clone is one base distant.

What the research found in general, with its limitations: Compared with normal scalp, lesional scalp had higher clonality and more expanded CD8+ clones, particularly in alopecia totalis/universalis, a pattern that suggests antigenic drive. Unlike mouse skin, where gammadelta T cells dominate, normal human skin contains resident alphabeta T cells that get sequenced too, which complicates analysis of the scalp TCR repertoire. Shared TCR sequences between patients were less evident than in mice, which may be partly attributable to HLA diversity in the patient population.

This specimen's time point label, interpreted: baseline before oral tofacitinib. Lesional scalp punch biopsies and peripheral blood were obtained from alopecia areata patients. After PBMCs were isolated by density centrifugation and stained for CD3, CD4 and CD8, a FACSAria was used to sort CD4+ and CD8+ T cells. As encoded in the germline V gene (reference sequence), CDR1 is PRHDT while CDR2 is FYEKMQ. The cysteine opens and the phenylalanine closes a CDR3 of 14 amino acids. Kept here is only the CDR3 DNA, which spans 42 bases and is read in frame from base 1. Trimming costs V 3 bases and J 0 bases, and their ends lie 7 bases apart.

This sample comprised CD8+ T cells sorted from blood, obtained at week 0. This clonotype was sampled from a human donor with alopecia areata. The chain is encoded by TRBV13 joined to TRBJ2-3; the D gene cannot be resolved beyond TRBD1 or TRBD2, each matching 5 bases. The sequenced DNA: TGTGCCAGCAGCTTCGAGGGGAGCACAGATACGCAGTATTTT. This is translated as CASSFEGSTDTQYF.